Each of the 3 T cell receptor beta chains below was sequenced from the same sample in a study of cytomegalovirus exposure and HLA in healthy donors (dated by TCRdb to the late 2010s). Receptor amplification or capture employed the immunoSEQ multiplex PCR assay. For the multiplex PCR, a mixture combining 60 forward primers for TCR Vbeta segments and 13 reverse primers for TCR Jbeta segments was used. Drawn from immuneACCESS, this table holds only the in-frame rearrangements with V and J called that TCRdb kept. Clones are partly lost; checked studies trace under half to an unresolved V gene and leave the rest unexplained. This sample is represented by roughly 110,000 clones; roughly 87% of them were singletons. The ten largest make up less than 3.5% of the sample. Sequencing was done on a sample of PBMCs. These receptor sequences come from a man aged 25-45 years in good health and CMV-seropositive.

This chain uses TRBV19 with TRBJ2-7; weak D call: TRBD1 (5 bases). The germline V gene encodes CDR1 LNHDA and CDR2 SQIVND (reference sequence). This CDR3 region has 14 residues. V lost 6 bases to trimming and J lost 3 bases, with 15 bases between them. The CDR3 is CASRETGRGYEQYF. The CDR3 nucleotides read TGTGCCAGTAGGGAAACAGGAAGGGGCTACGAGCAGTACTTC. Full variable domain (outside the CDR3, taken from reference TRBV19 and TRBJ2-7): DGGITQSPKYLFRKEGQNVTLSCEQNLNHDAMYWYRQDPGQGLRLIYYSQIVNDFQKGDIAEGYSVSREKKESFPLTVTSAQKNPTAFYLCASRETGRGYEQYFGPGTRLTVT.

The chain is built from TRBV6-1 and TRBJ1-1; a possible D gene is TRBD1 (5 bases). V dropped 7 bases and J dropped 9 bases, with 12 bases sitting between them. The CDR3 spans 11 residues. Germline loops: CDR1 MNHNS, CDR2 SASEGT. As DNA, the CDR3 is TGTGCCAGCAAGCAGGGAATTAAAGCTTTCTTT. Translating it yields CASKQGIKAFF.

The chain uses TRBV27 and TRBJ1-2; 9 nucleotides align to TRBD1. With V trimmed by 5 bases and J by 8 bases, 6 bases remained unmatched. Germline V gene sequence: CDR1 MNHEY, CDR2 SMNVEV (reference sequence). The length of the CDR3 is 13 residues. For the CDR3, the DNA is TGTGCCAGCAGTCCAAAGACAGGGGGGGGCTACACCTTC. Translation: CASSPKTGGGYTF.